Shown below are 23 T cell receptor beta chains from a single sample sequenced in a study of T cell repertoires in cytomegalovirus infection. TCRdb analysed the reads with MiXCR anew, one entry per CDR3 protein. The sample carries some 800,000 distinct CDR3 sequences, roughly 33% recorded once. These receptors are not linked to any known antigen. Material: cultured CD8+ T cells from PBMCs, obtained from culture after CMV antigen stimulation. The origin of the receptors is a human donor in good health (CMV status not recorded). Some clones in this sample may be carry-over from other donors' samples.

The chain uses TRBV5-4 and TRBJ1-6; D not certain. The CDR3 is made up of 16 amino acids. The V gene's germline CDR1 is SGHNT and CDR2 YYREEE (reference sequence). Deletions cut 1 base from V and 5 bases from J, with 13 bases between. CDR3 protein: CASSLKREVDNSPLHF. In DNA, the CDR3 is TGTGCCAGCAGCTTGAAACGGGAGGTCGATAATTCACCCCTCCACTTT.

This clonotype appeared a few times. Written as DNA, the CDR3 is TGTGCCAGCGGGGCCCTAGCCAAAAACATTCAGTACTTC. Its translation is CASGALAKNIQYF. The chain carries TRBV27 and TRBJ2-4; D perhaps matches TRBD1 (5 bases). The CDR3 has 13 residues. The V end lost 8 bases, the J end lost 0 bases, and 8 bases lay between the germline ends. CDR1 and CDR2 from the germline V gene are MNHEY and SMNVEV (reference sequence).

This clonotype came up a few times. The chain recombines TRBV6-2 or TRBV6-3 with TRBJ1-5, with 8 bases lining up with TRBD1. Per germline, CDR1 MNHEY and CDR2 SVGEGT. V shed 0 bases and J 5 bases; nucleotides not matched to a gene: 9. The CDR3 runs 17 residues. CDR3 coding DNA: TGTGCCAGCAGTTACTCGAGCAGGGGGCAGTGGGATCAGCCCCAGCATTTT. Translated: CASSYSSRGQWDQPQHF.

This clonotype was picked up a small number of times. This chain uses TRBV7-9 with TRBJ2-1; 7 positions match TRBD2. Germline V gene sequence: CDR1 SEHNR, CDR2 FQNEAQ (reference sequence). V lost 1 base, J lost 3 bases, and 6 bases stayed unmatched. The CDR3 extends over 16 amino acids. The DNA of the CDR3 is TGTGCCAGCAGCTTAGTCCCAGCGGGGTACTACAATGAGCAGTTCTTC. It yields the protein CASSLVPAGYYNEQFF.

The chain links TRBV15 to TRBJ1-2; D possibly corresponds to TRBD1 (6 bases). V shed 0 bases and J shed 2 bases, with 13 bases lying between them. Germline V gives CDR1 LNHNV, CDR2 YYDKDF (reference sequence). This CDR3 comprises 16 residues. The DNA of the CDR3 is TGTGCCACCAGCAGAGATAGGGGGTTAGTCAACTATGGCTACACCTTC. It translates to CATSRDRGLVNYGYTF.

The V call is TRBV2, the J call TRBJ1-1; 7 bases map to TRBD1. The CDR3 is made up of 14 amino acids. Germline CDR1 reads SNHLY; CDR2 reads FYNNEI. With 3 bases clipped from V and 6 bases from J, the junction kept 7 bases outside the gene matches. CDR3 bases: TGTGCCAGCAGTGAGGGACAGATCATCCCTGAAGCTTTCTTT. It translates to CASSEGQIIPEAFF.

This rearrangement joins TRBV5-4 to TRBJ1-2, with D perhaps TRBD1 (5 bases). Germline-derived CDR1 and CDR2 are SGHNT and YYREEE (reference sequence). This CDR3 has 14 amino acids. Trimming took off 1 base at V and 7 bases at J, with 14 bases between the two ends. The CDR3 region is CASSLTGPLSGYTF. The CDR3 nucleotides are TGTGCCAGCAGCTTGACAGGACCCCTCAGTGGCTACACCTTC.

The V gene is TRBV14, the J gene TRBJ2-7; no definite D call. Trimming cost V 2 bases and J 1 base, with 12 bases left between them. Looked up from germline, CDR1 is SGHDN and CDR2 is FVKESK. The CDR3 is 15 residues long. The CDR3 coding sequence is TGTGCCAGCAGCCAAAAGGGTTCAGGTTCCTACGAGCAGTACTTC. This sequence encodes CASSQKGSGSYEQYF.

The chain couples TRBV14 to TRBJ2-3, with D possibly TRBD2 on 7 matching bases. This CDR3 has 17 residues. The germline V gene has CDR1 SGHDN and CDR2 FVKESK. Trimming took off 3 bases at V and 8 bases at J, with 24 bases between the two ends. The DNA of the CDR3 is TGTGCCAGCAGCCACCGTGAGGGGGGGTACGATCAACGTACGCAGTATTTT. Translation: CASSHREGGYDQRTQYF.

The V call is TRBV6-5, the J call TRBJ1-2; D is possibly TRBD1 (5 bases). The V gene's germline CDR1 is MNHEY and CDR2 SVGAGI. This CDR3 has 13 amino acids. Between the trimmed V and J ends, which lost 8 bases and 1 base, there was a span of 11 bases. The CDR3 sequence is CASFPGVNYGYTF. CDR3 coding DNA: TGTGCCAGCTTCCCGGGGGTTAACTATGGCTACACCTTC.

About this clonotype: A read error is possible here, since a much larger clone lies one base away. The rearrangement uses TRBV7-9 and TRBJ2-3; 7 nucleotides align to TRBD2. Germline V gene data show CDR1 as SEHNR and CDR2 as FQNEAQ (reference sequence). The CDR3 covers 15 residues. The trim removed 5 bases at V and 2 bases at J, leaving 7 bases unmatched. In nucleotides, the CDR3 is TGTGCCAGCAGCATTGCGGGGGAGCACACAGATACGCAGTATTTT. It encodes CASSIAGEHTDTQYF.

This chain connects TRBV3-1 to TRBJ2-3; a possible D gene is TRBD2 (6 bases). Germline CDR1 is LGHDT and CDR2 is YNNKEL (reference sequence). The CDR3 has 24 residues. V lost 0 bases to trimming and J lost 0 bases, with 34 bases between them. The CDR3 loop reads CASSQEWRTGLPRGESGSTDTQYF. In DNA, the CDR3 is TGTGCCAGCAGCCAAGAATGGAGGACTGGGCTCCCCCGCGGGGAATCTGGGAGCACAGATACGCAGTATTTT.

This clonotype was observed many times. This chain uses TRBV7-9 with TRBJ2-1; D not certain. The germline V gene encodes CDR1 SEHNR and CDR2 FQNEAQ (reference sequence). This CDR3 has 12 amino acids. Deletions cut 1 base from V and 10 bases from J, with 8 bases between. CDR3 in amino acids: CASSLGTEEQFF. In nucleotides, the CDR3 is TGTGCCAGCAGCTTAGGGACGGAAGAGCAGTTCTTC.

This chain links TRBV19 with TRBJ1-2; D uncertain. This CDR3 contains 12 residues. Germline CDR1 reads LNHDA; CDR2 reads SQIVND (reference sequence). The germline V and J ends were trimmed by 5 bases and 6 bases, with 10 bases remaining between them. CDR3 DNA: TGTGCCAGTAGTCGCGGCTCCAATGGCTACACCTTC. Translation gives CASSRGSNGYTF.

This clonotype occurred a few times. The chain combines TRBV5-4 with TRBJ2-1; D not certain. This CDR3 comprises 14 residues. The V gene lost 1 base and the J gene lost 8 bases, with 13 bases spanning the gap. Germline loops: CDR1 SGHNT, CDR2 YYREEE (reference sequence). The DNA for the CDR3 is TGTGCCAGCAGCTTGCGATCGTGGCCCGATGAGCAGTTCTTC. Translating gives CASSLRSWPDEQFF. Based on the CDR3 plus reference TRBV5-4 and TRBJ2-1, the full variable domain is ETGVTQSPTHLIKTRGQQVTLRCSSQSGHNTVSWYQQALGQGPQFIFQYYREEENGRGNFPPRFSGLQFPNYSSELNVNALELDDSALYLCASSLRSWPDEQFFGPGTRLTVL.

The chain has TRBV29-1 and TRBJ1-2; no clear D gene. V was clipped by 6 bases and J by 8 bases, with 10 bases between them. There are 10 residues in the CDR3. The germline gives CDR1 SQVTM, CDR2 ANQGSEA. The CDR3 loop is CSVAIGGYTF. CDR3 nucleotides: TGCAGCGTCGCTATAGGGGGCTACACCTTC.

This clonotype has at least ten counts. The V and J genes are TRBV7-9 and TRBJ2-5, with TRBD1 identical over 7 bases. The CDR3 has 18 amino acids. Germline assignment: CDR1 SEHNR and CDR2 FQNEAQ (reference sequence). V lost 8 bases and J lost 5; bases outside the gene matches: 23. CDR3 sequence: CASGLIWERGRIGETQYF. Here the CDR3 DNA reads TGTGCCAGCGGACTGATTTGGGAGAGGGGGCGCATAGGGGAGACCCAGTACTTC.

This clonotype was counted a few times. The V and J genes are TRBV7-9 and TRBJ2-2, with D possibly matching TRBD1 (6 bases). The V and J ends lost 5 bases and 2 bases respectively, with 15 bases between them. Germline V lookup: CDR1 SEHNR, CDR2 FQNEAQ (reference sequence). This CDR3 spans 16 amino acids. The CDR3 DNA is TGTGCCAGCAGCATCCCGGGACACGCAAACACCGGGGAGCTGTTTTTT. Translated, it gives CASSIPGHANTGELFF. The full variable domain, completed using reference TRBV7-9 and TRBJ2-2, is DTGVSQNPRHKITKRGQNVTFRCDPISEHNRLYWYRQTLGQGPEFLTYFQNEAQLEKSRLLSDRFSAERPKGSFSTLEIQRTEQGDSAMYLCASSIPGHANTGELFFGEGSRLTVL.

This rearrangement joins TRBV29-1 to TRBJ1-2; D uncertain. Germline values: CDR1 SQVTM, CDR2 ANQGSEA. Trimming took off 1 base at V and 6 bases at J, with 12 bases between the two ends. The CDR3 runs to 13 residues. This CDR3 is CSVEVSDQDGYTF. CDR3 coding DNA: TGCAGCGTTGAAGTTTCTGACCAGGATGGCTACACCTTC.

The chain links TRBV27 to TRBJ1-2; a weak D match, TRBD1 (6 bases). This CDR3 has 15 amino acids. The germline V gene has CDR1 MNHEY and CDR2 SMNVEV (reference sequence). The V and J ends lost 0 bases and 7 bases respectively, with 15 bases between them. The CDR3 reads CASSLSRGARFGYTF. CDR3 bases: TGTGCCAGCAGTTTATCAAGGGGGGCTCGTTTTGGCTACACCTTC.

This clonotype was seen many times. The chain links TRBV7-3 to TRBJ2-1; the D gene is possibly TRBD1 (6 bases). The V gene's germline CDR1 is SGHTA and CDR2 FQGTGA. Trimming shortened V by 3 bases and J by 1 base, and 19 bases separated the two germline ends. The CDR3 is made up of 18 amino acids. CDR3 nucleotide sequence: TGTGCCAGCAGCTTGAGTCCGGGACACCCAACGTCCTACAATGAGCAGTTCTTC. Encoded protein: CASSLSPGHPTSYNEQFF.

This clonotype was counted a few times. V gene TRBV28 combines with J gene TRBJ2-5; 10 positions match TRBD1. V dropped 5 bases and J dropped 5; count of bases not matched to a gene: 5. Germline V gene sequence: CDR1 MDHEN, CDR2 SYDVKM. This CDR3 is built from 14 residues. CDR3 in DNA: TGTGCCAGCAGTGACAGGGGGCTGGGGGAGACCCAGTACTTC. Translation: CASSDRGLGETQYF.

V usage is TRBV4-1 and J usage is TRBJ1-4; D remains unclear. V was pared by 8 bases and J by 0 bases, with 16 bases between. Germline CDR1 and CDR2: MGHRA and YSYEKL. The CDR3 contains 16 residues. This CDR3 reads CASGPAATATNEKLFF. The CDR3 DNA follows: TGCGCCAGCGGCCCGGCCGCTACCGCAACTAATGAAAAACTGTTTTTT.